The source of this T cell receptor (beta chain) is a study of PD-1 blockade in classical Hodgkin lymphoma. Overall study findings and caveats: Diminished baseline TCR diversity has been reported in newly diagnosed patients relative to healthy donors.

Of note for this clone: Its antigen remains unidentified.

Noted time point: cycle 4 day 1 (C4D1), after less than 7 weeks of nivolumab. In every patient, relapse followed autologous stem cell transplantation, while exposure to brentuximab vedotin differed. Losses at the gene ends were 8 bases for V and 2 bases for J; bases not matched to a gene: 11. This CDR3 has 15 amino acids. Germline V CDR1 and CDR2: SGHVS, FQNEAQ. Measured with immunoSEQ multiplex PCR; TCRdb has only the in-frame clones, and not every one. Found here are roughly 20,000 clones, 75% to 85% of them singletons; the top ten hold approximately 20%. The source is a human donor with classical Hodgkin lymphoma. Source: peripheral blood mononuclear cells (PBMCs), taken before the fourth cycle of nivolumab. V and J are TRBV7-8 and TRBJ2-7; 8 bases align to TRBD1. For the CDR3, the DNA is TGTGCCAGCGGTTTAGAACGGACAGGGACCTACGAGCAGTACTTC. Its protein product is CASGLERTGTYEQYF.